These T cell receptor beta chains were read from a single sample in a study of T cell responses to AZD1222 COVID-19 vaccine. Assay used: immunoSEQ multiplex PCR; TCRdb lists only in-frame clones, some missing. This repertoire shows approximately 88,000 clones, just over 90% found once; its top ten account for roughly 5.9%. Material: peripheral blood, obtained 28 days after the second AZD1222 dose. These TCRs come from an adult who received the AZD1222 COVID-19 vaccine. CDR3s include the opening cysteine and the closing phenylalanine or tryptophan. The order of the fields is clone size, V gene, D gene, J gene, CDR3 DNA, CDR3 protein. A D gene is named only where the DNA matches it firmly. The listing skips clone size in some rows; elsewhere it reads once, few, many or a size class.

abundance: .; v_gene: TRBV5-4; d_gene: .; j_gene: TRBJ2-1; CDR3nt: TGTGCCAGCAGCGCGGACCGCAGGGTAGGCAATGAGCAGTTCTTC; CDR3aa: CASSADRRVGNEQFF
abundance: .; v_gene: TRBV9; d_gene: .; j_gene: TRBJ1-1; CDR3nt: TGTGCCAGCAGCGTAAAGGGGAACACTGAAGCTTTCTTT; CDR3aa: CASSVKGNTEAFF
abundance: once; v_gene: TRBV28; d_gene: TRBD1; j_gene: TRBJ1-2; CDR3nt: TGTGCCAGCAGTTTAACGGCAGGGGGGGGCCTTAACTATGGCTACACCTTC; CDR3aa: CASSLTAGGGLNYGYTF
abundance: .; v_gene: TRBV11-3; d_gene: .; j_gene: TRBJ2-1; CDR3nt: TGTGCCAGCAGCTTGTCAGGGGGGAACTACAATGAGCAGTTCTTC; CDR3aa: CASSLSGGNYNEQFF
abundance: once; v_gene: TRBV12-3/TRBV12-4; d_gene: TRBD1; j_gene: TRBJ2-7; CDR3nt: TGTGCCACCGGACAGGGTGGTTACGAGCAGTACTTC; CDR3aa: CATGQGGYEQYF
abundance: .; v_gene: TRBV25-1; d_gene: .; j_gene: TRBJ1-1; CDR3nt: TGTGCCAGCAGTGAAGAGGGTAGAGATTTCTTT; CDR3aa: CASSEEGRDFF
abundance: once; v_gene: TRBV19; d_gene: .; j_gene: TRBJ1-5; CDR3nt: TGTGCCAGCAGTATGGGACTGTATAGCAATCAGCCCCAGCATTTT; CDR3aa: CASSMGLYSNQPQHF
abundance: .; v_gene: TRBV3-1/TRBV3-2; d_gene: TRBD1; j_gene: TRBJ1-3; CDR3nt: TGTGCCAGCAGCCAAACGCCGGGACAGGGAGGAAACACCATATATTTT; CDR3aa: CASSQTPGQGGNTIYF
abundance: .; v_gene: TRBV7-3; d_gene: .; j_gene: TRBJ2-7; CDR3nt: TGTGCCAGCAGCCCGATTCGGGGCAGCGAGCAGTACTTC; CDR3aa: CASSPIRGSEQYF
abundance: .; v_gene: TRBV28; d_gene: .; j_gene: TRBJ1-2; CDR3nt: TGTGCCAGCAGTTTGCCGGCAGGTGAATGGTACACCTTC; CDR3aa: CASSLPAGEWYTF
abundance: few; v_gene: TRBV5-1; d_gene: .; j_gene: TRBJ1-2; CDR3nt: TGCGCCAGCAGCTTGATTGGGGACACTAACTATGGCTACACCTTC; CDR3aa: CASSLIGDTNYGYTF
abundance: .; v_gene: TRBV6-5; d_gene: .; j_gene: TRBJ1-2; CDR3nt: TGTGCCAGCAGCACCGGGTCTTCTACCTTCTATGGCTACACCTTC; CDR3aa: CASSTGSSTFYGYTF
abundance: .; v_gene: TRBV20-1; d_gene: .; j_gene: TRBJ2-5; CDR3nt: TGCAGTGCCTCGCTCGGGGAGACCCAGTACTTC; CDR3aa: CSASLGETQYF
abundance: .; v_gene: TRBV12-3/TRBV12-4; d_gene: .; j_gene: TRBJ1-1; CDR3nt: TGTGCCAGCAGTTTATGGTCCCAGGGAGAAGCTTTCTTT; CDR3aa: CASSLWSQGEAFF
abundance: .; v_gene: TRBV6-5; d_gene: .; j_gene: TRBJ2-5; CDR3nt: TGTGCCAGCAACCAGCGCCAAGAGACCCAGTACTTC; CDR3aa: CASNQRQETQYF
abundance: .; v_gene: TRBV10-3; d_gene: .; j_gene: TRBJ2-3; CDR3nt: TGTGCCGGTGGGGCCAGGGACACAGATACGCAGTATTTT; CDR3aa: CAGGARDTDTQYF
abundance: .; v_gene: TRBV28; d_gene: .; j_gene: TRBJ2-1; CDR3nt: TGTGCCAGCAGTTCGCCATCTCTGGGCCGCCAGTTCTTC; CDR3aa: CASSSPSLGRQFF
abundance: .; v_gene: TRBV10-3; d_gene: .; j_gene: TRBJ1-2; CDR3nt: TGTGCCATCAGTGATGCAGGGTATGGCTACACCTTC; CDR3aa: CAISDAGYGYTF
abundance: .; v_gene: TRBV19; d_gene: TRBD1; j_gene: TRBJ1-6; CDR3nt: TGTGCCAGTAGTTCCGGGACAGGGGTTAATTCACCCCTCCACTTT; CDR3aa: CASSSGTGVNSPLHF
abundance: once; v_gene: TRBV3-1/TRBV3-2; d_gene: TRBD1; j_gene: TRBJ2-4; CDR3nt: TGTGCCAGCAGCCAGGACAGGGGTGTCGAAAACATTCAGTACTTC; CDR3aa: CASSQDRGVENIQYF
abundance: .; v_gene: TRBV5-1; d_gene: .; j_gene: TRBJ2-3; CDR3nt: TGCGCCAGCAGCTTGAGGGGGTCCGCAGATACGCAGTATTTT; CDR3aa: CASSLRGSADTQYF
abundance: .; v_gene: TRBV3-1/TRBV3-2; d_gene: .; j_gene: TRBJ2-7; CDR3nt: TGTGCCAGCAGCCAGGGCGGATTCAAAGGGCAGTACTTC; CDR3aa: CASSQGGFKGQYF
abundance: once; v_gene: TRBV11-2; d_gene: .; j_gene: TRBJ2-5; CDR3nt: TGTGCCAGCAGCTTTGGCCAGGGCAAAGAGACCCAGTACTTC; CDR3aa: CASSFGQGKETQYF
abundance: .; v_gene: TRBV19; d_gene: TRBD1; j_gene: TRBJ1-1; CDR3nt: TGTGCCAGTAGTTGGGGGACAGGGATCCCCTACGAAGCTTTCTTT; CDR3aa: CASSWGTGIPYEAFF
abundance: .; v_gene: TRBV29-1; d_gene: .; j_gene: TRBJ1-6; CDR3nt: TGCAGCGTTGAAGTTGCGGATAATTCACCCCTCCACTTT; CDR3aa: CSVEVADNSPLHF
abundance: .; v_gene: TRBV5-1; d_gene: .; j_gene: TRBJ1-1; CDR3nt: TGCGCCAGCAGCTCGTTCTCAGGGAACACTGAAGCTTTCTTT; CDR3aa: CASSSFSGNTEAFF
abundance: .; v_gene: TRBV12-3/TRBV12-4; d_gene: .; j_gene: TRBJ1-2; CDR3nt: TGTGCCAGCAGCCCCGACGGTTGGTCGGGCTACACCTTC; CDR3aa: CASSPDGWSGYTF
abundance: .; v_gene: TRBV7-2; d_gene: .; j_gene: TRBJ1-5; CDR3nt: TGTGCCAGCAGCTTATGGGGGGATAGCAATCAGCCCCAGCATTTT; CDR3aa: CASSLWGDSNQPQHF
abundance: few; v_gene: TRBV15; d_gene: .; j_gene: TRBJ1-6; CDR3nt: TGTGCCACGGCAGGGGACCATTCACCCCTCCACTTT; CDR3aa: CATAGDHSPLHF
abundance: .; v_gene: TRBV18; d_gene: .; j_gene: TRBJ1-1; CDR3nt: TGTGCCAGCTCACCAAACAGGGCGAACACTGAAGCTTTCTTT; CDR3aa: CASSPNRANTEAFF
abundance: .; v_gene: TRBV28; d_gene: TRBD1; j_gene: TRBJ1-4; CDR3nt: TGTGCCAGCAGTTGGACAGGGGGCTTTGGGGAAAAACTGTTTTTT; CDR3aa: CASSWTGGFGEKLFF
abundance: .; v_gene: TRBV6-5; d_gene: .; j_gene: TRBJ2-4; CDR3nt: TGTGCCAGCAGTTACTCGGTCTCCTTAGCCAAAAACATTCAGTACTTC; CDR3aa: CASSYSVSLAKNIQYF
abundance: .; v_gene: TRBV5-1; d_gene: .; j_gene: TRBJ2-5; CDR3nt: TGCGCCAGCAGGGGTCTGGAGACCCAGTACTTC; CDR3aa: CASRGLETQYF
abundance: few; v_gene: TRBV19; d_gene: .; j_gene: TRBJ1-2; CDR3nt: TGTGCCAGTAGTATTGGCGGGACACCAAACTATGGCTACACCTTC; CDR3aa: CASSIGGTPNYGYTF
abundance: .; v_gene: TRBV6-2/TRBV6-3; d_gene: TRBD1; j_gene: TRBJ1-5; CDR3nt: TGTGCCAGCAGTGGACACAGGGGTCAAAATCAGCCCCAGCATTTT; CDR3aa: CASSGHRGQNQPQHF
abundance: .; v_gene: TRBV27; d_gene: TRBD2; j_gene: TRBJ2-5; CDR3nt: TGTGCCAGCAGTTCCCGTCGGGTAGCGGGGGTCCGTCAAGAGACCCAGTACTTC; CDR3aa: CASSSRRVAGVRQETQYF
abundance: .; v_gene: TRBV18; d_gene: .; j_gene: TRBJ1-6; CDR3nt: TGTGCCAGCTCACGGGGGCGGGGTGAATCACCCCTCCACTTT; CDR3aa: CASSRGRGESPLHF
abundance: .; v_gene: TRBV2; d_gene: TRBD1; j_gene: TRBJ2-1; CDR3nt: TGTGCCAGCAGCCTCCGACAGGGGGCGGTGCAGTTCTTC; CDR3aa: CASSLRQGAVQFF
abundance: .; v_gene: TRBV7-3; d_gene: .; j_gene: TRBJ1-1; CDR3nt: TGTGCCAGCAGCTTAACCGGGGGATTTACGACTGAAGCTTTCTTT; CDR3aa: CASSLTGGFTTEAFF
abundance: .; v_gene: TRBV20-1; d_gene: TRBD1; j_gene: TRBJ1-1; CDR3nt: TGCAGTGCTTTTATAGACAGGGGGCATTTCTTT; CDR3aa: CSAFIDRGHFF
abundance: .; v_gene: TRBV12-3/TRBV12-4; d_gene: .; j_gene: TRBJ2-1; CDR3nt: TGTGCCAGCAGTTTGGCGGGTGGGCAGTTCTTC; CDR3aa: CASSLAGGQFF
abundance: .; v_gene: TRBV7-3; d_gene: .; j_gene: TRBJ2-2; CDR3nt: TGTGCCAGCAGCCCTGGCCGGGGAGCGATCCCCGGGGAGCTGTTTTTT; CDR3aa: CASSPGRGAIPGELFF
abundance: .; v_gene: TRBV5-4; d_gene: TRBD1; j_gene: TRBJ2-4; CDR3nt: TGTGCCAGCAGCGCGGACAGGGCGTCGGAAAACATTCAGTACTTC; CDR3aa: CASSADRASENIQYF
abundance: once; v_gene: TRBV4-3; d_gene: TRBD2; j_gene: TRBJ2-3; CDR3nt: TGCGCCAGCAGCCGACATAGCGGGGGGGCCGGTGGCACAGATACGCAGTATTTT; CDR3aa: CASSRHSGGAGGTDTQYF
abundance: .; v_gene: TRBV7-9; d_gene: .; j_gene: TRBJ2-3; CDR3nt: TGTGCCACCACCCGGGGAGGCCGCACAGATACGCAGTATTTT; CDR3aa: CATTRGGRTDTQYF
abundance: .; v_gene: TRBV6-2/TRBV6-3; d_gene: .; j_gene: TRBJ1-1; CDR3nt: TGTGCCAGCAGTTATTCAGGACAGAGAGTTAAGAACACTGAAGCTTTCTTT; CDR3aa: CASSYSGQRVKNTEAFF
abundance: .; v_gene: TRBV5-1; d_gene: .; j_gene: TRBJ1-3; CDR3nt: TGCGCCAGCAGCTTGGATGGGGGACACTCTGGAAACACCATATATTTT; CDR3aa: CASSLDGGHSGNTIYF
abundance: .; v_gene: TRBV9; d_gene: .; j_gene: TRBJ1-2; CDR3nt: TGTGCCAGCAGCGAGACAGCCGCCTCTAACTATGGCTACACCTTC; CDR3aa: CASSETAASNYGYTF
abundance: .; v_gene: TRBV7-8; d_gene: .; j_gene: TRBJ2-7; CDR3nt: TGTGCCAGCAGCTGGGACTCCTACGAGCAGTACTTC; CDR3aa: CASSWDSYEQYF
abundance: .; v_gene: TRBV4-3; d_gene: .; j_gene: TRBJ1-2; CDR3nt: TGCGCCAGCAGCCAAGATCCGTGGGCTAACTATGGCTACACCTTC; CDR3aa: CASSQDPWANYGYTF
abundance: .; v_gene: TRBV10-3; d_gene: .; j_gene: TRBJ2-5; CDR3nt: TGTGCCATCAGTGAGTCGCAACGACAGTCGGAGACCCAGTACTTC; CDR3aa: CAISESQRQSETQYF
abundance: .; v_gene: TRBV6-2/TRBV6-3; d_gene: .; j_gene: TRBJ2-5; CDR3nt: TGTGCCAGCAGCCCCCCTAGGGCCCGGGAGACCCAGTACTTC; CDR3aa: CASSPPRARETQYF
abundance: .; v_gene: TRBV28; d_gene: TRBD1; j_gene: TRBJ2-1; CDR3nt: TGTGCCAGCAGTTGGACAGGGAGGAATGAGCAGTTCTTC; CDR3aa: CASSWTGRNEQFF
abundance: .; v_gene: TRBV6-5; d_gene: TRBD1; j_gene: TRBJ1-5; CDR3nt: TGTGCCAGCAGCCCGGACAGGTACAATCAGCCCCAGCATTTT; CDR3aa: CASSPDRYNQPQHF